The present TCR beta chain was sequenced within a study of T cell responses to AZD1222 COVID-19 vaccine. Overall study results and limits: Just a handful of AZD1222 recipients tested seropositive at baseline. Increases in Spike-specific TCR breadth and depth were seen after two AZD1222 doses.

Clones were read by immunoSEQ multiplex PCR, and TCRdb kept only the in-frame ones, dropping some. The sample shows about 97,000 clones, roughly 90% of them seen only once. Germline lookup yields CDR1 MNHEY and CDR2 SVGAGI. Trimming removed 7 bases from V and 1 base from J, with 10 bases in between. This CDR3 comprises 13 residues. Details on this clone: Its antigen is unidentified.

This TCR was recovered from an adult in good health. The V call is TRBV6-5, the J call TRBJ1-1; D gene uncertain. Sequenced material: peripheral blood, taken on day 0 of AZD1222 vaccination. Written as DNA, the CDR3 is TGTGCCAGCACCCCGGACGGGAACACTGAAGCTTTCTTT. Translation gives CASTPDGNTEAFF.